This is a list of T cell receptor beta chains from one sample in a study of blood T cell repertoires in COVID-19. The method was immunoSEQ multiplex PCR; TCRdb's version includes in-frame clones alone and lacks a portion of them. The sample lists 150,000 to 200,000 clones, roughly 86% occurring once. Sequencing was carried out using peripheral blood. These receptors all come from a woman aged 60 to 75 who had recovered from COVID-19. Each CDR3 is given without its conserved first and last residue. Not every row has a clone size; where given, it reads once, few, many or a size class.

NA | TRBJ1-1 | TRBV2 | ASSVKGGITEAF
NA | TRBJ1-1 | TRBV5-1 | ASSSEQGYTEAF
NA | TRBJ1-2 | TRBV10-3 | AISEFGSGQAEYGYT
NA | TRBJ1-5 | TRBV2 | ASSGTGDQPQH
NA | TRBJ2-7 | TRBV7-9 | ASSSNAGLAGARPREQY
NA | TRBJ1-3 | TRBV7-8 | ASSLAPQGSSGNTIY
NA | TRBJ1-2 | TRBV25-1 | ASRRTDSYGYT
few | TRBJ1-3 | TRBV2 | ASTSGQAGRDTIY
NA | TRBJ1-3 | TRBV10-3 | AISAGGRSGNTIY
NA | TRBJ2-2 | TRBV5-1 | ASSLPRGGRTGELF
NA | TRBJ2-1 | TRBV29-1 | SVGAGQWGSEQF
NA | TRBJ1-4 | TRBV7-9 | ASSLYYSTNEKLF
NA | TRBJ1-2 | TRBV2 | ASSSTGGYGYT
NA | TRBJ1-4 | TRBV4-3 | ASSQEAAPPGKLF
NA | TRBJ1-2 | TRBV6-5 | ASYYLYDNYGYT
few | TRBJ2-1 | TRBV28 | ASSVYGGANDEQF
NA | TRBJ1-1 | TRBV28 | ASLAGQGAGTEAF
NA | TRBJ1-5 | TRBV5-8 | ASSSPGAWDKTSSNQPQH
NA | TRBJ1-6 | TRBV2 | ASSGGRGQSSYNSPLH
NA | TRBJ1-1 | TRBV5-1 | ASSLFDEGTEAF
NA | TRBJ1-3 | TRBV28 | ASSFSPYFSGNTIY
NA | TRBJ1-1 | TRBV6-5 | ASSYSSGVNTEAF
NA | TRBJ1-5 | TRBV2 | ASSERVSNQPQH
few | TRBJ2-7 | TRBV4-3 | ASSQRDRVGEQY
NA | TRBJ2-7 | TRBV6-5 | ASRRQGSYEQY
NA | TRBJ2-5 | TRBV6-5 | ASTRHSTGEETQY
NA | TRBJ1-5 | TRBV10-3 | AISESDRGGQPQH
NA | TRBJ2-1 | TRBV27 | ASSQTSGGYYNEQF
NA | TRBJ1-4 | TRBV5-1 | ASSSSPGEKLF
NA | TRBJ2-2 | TRBV4-3 | ASSQAQRGTGELF
NA | TRBJ1-2 | TRBV5-1 | ASSFLGGDYGYT
once | TRBJ1-5 | TRBV6-1 | ASSEAGRDYQPQH
NA | TRBJ1-1 | TRBV30 | AWKPPTPNTEAF
NA | TRBJ1-4 | TRBV28 | ASRGQGLEKLF
NA | TRBJ2-5 | TRBV9 | ASSVGLRADQETQY
NA | TRBJ2-1 | TRBV19 | ASIGVRTGNNEQF
NA | TRBJ1-2 | TRBV6-6 | ASSYDLGLVGGYT
NA | TRBJ2-5 | TRBV24-1 | ATRGRGGEETQY
NA | TRBJ2-7 | TRBV10-3 | AISRTGGVSYEQY
NA | TRBJ1-4 | TRBV9 | ASSGGGGANEKLF
NA | TRBJ1-1 | TRBV6-5 | ASSLRQGVGTEAF
NA | TRBJ2-1 | TRBV18 | ASSPRVSGGLNEQF
NA | TRBJ1-1 | TRBV5-1 | ASSFGGRRDTEAF
NA | TRBJ2-7 | TRBV4-1 | ASSPHRDRDYEQY
once | TRBJ1-2 | TRBV19 | ASSIVSVVNYGYT
NA | TRBJ1-5 | TRBV16 | ASSQHGTGDQPQH
once | TRBJ2-3 | TRBV5-1 | ASREGLGVTDTQY
NA | TRBJ1-2 | TRBV5-1 | ASSLVAGVDGYT
NA | TRBJ2-5 | TRBV4-2 | ASSQGTQYSQETQY
NA | TRBJ2-5 | TRBV9 | ASSSGGASETQY
NA | TRBJ1-5 | TRBV12-3/TRBV12-4 | ASRQGGNQPQH